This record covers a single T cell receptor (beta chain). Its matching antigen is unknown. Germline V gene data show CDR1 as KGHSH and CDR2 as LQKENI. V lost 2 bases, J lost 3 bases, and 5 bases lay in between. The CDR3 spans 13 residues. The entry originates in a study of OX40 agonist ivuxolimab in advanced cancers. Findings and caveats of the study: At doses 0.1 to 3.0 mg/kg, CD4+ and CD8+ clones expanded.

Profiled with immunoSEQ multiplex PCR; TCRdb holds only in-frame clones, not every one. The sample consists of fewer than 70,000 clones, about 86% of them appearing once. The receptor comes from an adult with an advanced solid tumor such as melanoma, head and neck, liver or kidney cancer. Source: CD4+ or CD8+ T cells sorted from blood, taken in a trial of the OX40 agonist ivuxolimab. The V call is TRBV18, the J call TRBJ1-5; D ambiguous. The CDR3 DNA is TGTGCCAGCTCACCAGGTTACAATCAGCCCCAGCATTTT. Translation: CASSPGYNQPQHF. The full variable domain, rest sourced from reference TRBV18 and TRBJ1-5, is NAGVMQNPRHLVRRRGQEARLRCSPMKGHSHVYWYRQLPEEGLKFMVYLQKENIIDESGMPKERFSAEFPKEGPSILRIQQVVRGDSAAYFCASSPGYNQPQHFGDGTRLSIL.